Sequencing of this T cell receptor beta chain was carried out in a study of graft-versus-host responses after intestinal transplantation. Study background: Induction with anti-thymocyte globulin, then tacrolimus and steroids for around three years, was given to all recipients. General study points: Among recipient marrow samples, GvH clones were found; some appeared first in ileum or blood.

Only in-frame clones appear in the TCRdb table, and some are missing; sequencing was by immunoSEQ multiplex PCR. Found here are about 36,000 clones, approximately 94% of them singletons; the top ten hold about 0.22%. The CDR3 is made up of 16 amino acids. Trimming cost V 5 bases and J 3 bases; bases outside gene matches: 8. Germline-derived CDR1 and CDR2 are SGHAT and FQNNGV. This clone has a single count. What it binds is unknown. Sequencing was performed on unstimulated CD4+ T cells sorted from spleen or lymph node cells, taken before transplant. The origin of this receptor is a human donor who was the organ donor for an intestinal transplant. The genes are TRBV11-2 and TRBJ2-7, with 12 positions matching TRBD2. CDR3 region: CASSPRTSGANYEQYF. The CDR3, as DNA: TGTGCCAGCAGCCCACGGACTAGCGGGGCAAACTACGAGCAGTACTTC.